The 25 T cell receptor beta chains in this list originate from one sample, sequenced in a study of blood T cell repertoires in COVID-19. Assay: immunoSEQ multiplex PCR; the TCRdb copy retains only in-frame clones and omits some. In the table there are roughly 250,000 clones, 82% of which are singletons. The sample consisted of peripheral blood. The receptor set was obtained from a woman aged 80 or over with active or convalescent COVID-19.

V is TRBV7-9 and J is TRBJ1-1; D possibly corresponds to TRBD1 (5 bases). Per the germline V gene, CDR1 is SEHNR and CDR2 is FQNEAQ (reference sequence). The V gene lost 7 bases and the J gene lost 8 bases, with 17 bases spanning the gap. There are 13 residues in the CDR3. The CDR3 loop reads CASTPLRAGEAFF. In nucleotides, the CDR3 is TGTGCCAGCACCCCCTTACGGGCAGGGGAAGCTTTCTTT. The variable domain in full, with the rest retrieved from reference TRBV7-9 and TRBJ1-1, is DTGVSQNPRHKITKRGQNVTFRCDPISEHNRLYWYRQTLGQGPEFLTYFQNEAQLEKSRLLSDRFSAERPKGSFSTLEIQRTEQGDSAMYLCASTPLRAGEAFFGQGTRLTVV.

This sequence joins TRBV6-6 and TRBJ2-7; 13 bases align to TRBD2. CDR3 length equals 16 residues. In germline, CDR1 is MNHNY, CDR2 SVGAGI (reference sequence). The junction had 11 bases not matched to a gene; V was cut back by 5 bases and J by 7 bases. CDR3: CASSKQGLAGTGEQYF. The CDR3 DNA follows: TGTGCCAGCAGTAAACAGGGACTAGCGGGGACAGGGGAGCAGTACTTC.

This clone appeared a few times. CDR3 DNA: TGCGCCAGCAGCCCCTCCGGGGGACCTATCACAGATACGCAGTATTTT. Residues: CASSPSGGPITDTQYF. V is TRBV4-1 and J is TRBJ2-3; TRBD2 is a possible D gene (6 bases). The V and J ends lost 4 bases and 2 bases respectively, with 16 bases between them. Germline V lookup: CDR1 MGHRA, CDR2 YSYEKL. This CDR3 has 16 amino acids.

This clone was seen just once. The rearrangement joins TRBV2 to TRBJ2-6; TRBD2 is a possible D gene (6 bases). The ends were cut back, 7 bases at V and 0 bases at J, with 13 bases in the middle. The CDR3 spans 16 residues. CDR1 and CDR2 from the germline V gene are SNHLY and FYNNEI. CDR3 sequence: CASMRDSSSGANVLTF. The CDR3 nucleotides are TGTGCCAGCATGCGGGACTCTAGCTCTGGGGCCAACGTCCTGACTTTC. The entire variable domain, with the rest obtained from reference TRBV2 and TRBJ2-6, is as follows: EPEVTQTPSHQVTQMGQEVILRCVPISNHLYFYWYRQILGQKVEFLVSFYNNEISEKSEIFDDQFSVERPDGSNFTLKIRSTKLEDSAMYFCASMRDSSSGANVLTFGAGSRLTVL.

J is TRBJ2-6 and V is TRBV2; 11 bases match TRBD1. The germline CDR1 and CDR2 sequences are SNHLY and FYNNEI. The CDR3 spans 17 residues. Trimming removed 5 bases from V and 4 bases from J; junction bases left unmatched: 7. CDR3 nucleotides: TGTGCCAGCAGTTCCGGACAGGGGGCCATAGGGGCCAACGTCCTGACTTTC. Its protein product is CASSSGQGAIGANVLTF.

The rearrangement uses TRBV24-1 and TRBJ1-1; the D gene is possibly TRBD1 (6 bases). From germline, CDR1 is KGHDR and CDR2 SFDVKD. The CDR3 consists of 13 residues. Trimming shortened V by 7 bases and J by 0 bases, and 8 bases separated the two germline ends. The CDR3 here is CATRGQLNTEAFF. CDR3 DNA: TGTGCCACCAGGGGACAATTGAACACTGAAGCTTTCTTT.

Note on this clone: The same CDR3 can be traced to other DNA sequences in this sample. The J gene is TRBJ1-2, the V gene TRBV30; D not resolved. CDR1 is GTSNPN and CDR2 is SVGIG in the germline V gene (reference sequence). The CDR3 is made up of 13 amino acids. V lost 0 bases and J lost 2, with 7 bases in between. In DNA, the CDR3 is TGTGCCTGGAGTGTACGGAGCAACTATGGCTACACCTTC. It yields the protein CAWSVRSNYGYTF.

The rearrangement joins TRBV12-3 or TRBV12-4 to TRBJ1-5; maybe TRBD1 (5 bases). V gave up 3 bases and J gave up 8 bases, with 11 bases separating them. The CDR3 runs 13 residues. This CDR3 is CASSFKAGEPQHF. For the CDR3, the DNA is TGTGCCAGCAGTTTTAAGGCGGGGGAGCCCCAGCATTTT.

The chain links TRBV11-2 to TRBJ2-7; no clear D. Trimming shortened V by 0 bases and J by 3 bases, and 3 bases separated the two germline ends. CDR1 SGHAT and CDR2 FQNNGV come from the germline V gene. This CDR3 comprises 12 residues. This CDR3 is CASSLDLYEQYF. The CDR3 bases are TGTGCCAGCAGCTTAGATCTCTACGAGCAGTACTTC.

This clone was recorded a few times. V is TRBV28 and J is TRBJ1-1; D is possibly TRBD1 (5 bases). Trimming left V 1 base short and J 4 bases short, with 22 bases between. Germline V gene data show CDR1 as MDHEN and CDR2 as SYDVKM. The CDR3 spans 18 residues. The CDR3 loop is CASSLLIRNRRKGTEAFF. The CDR3 DNA reads TGTGCCAGCAGTTTATTGATTCGGAACAGGCGCAAGGGCACTGAAGCTTTCTTT.

This chain links TRBV9 with TRBJ1-4; D not certain. The CDR3 length is 15 residues. V was cut by 2 bases and J by 5 bases, with 13 bases left in between. Germline V gene data show CDR1 as SGDLS and CDR2 as YYNGEE. The CDR3 DNA sequence: TGTGCCAGCAGCGTCGGGCAGCGCGGGAATGAAAAACTGTTTTTT. This translates into CASSVGQRGNEKLFF.

This chain links TRBV4-1 with TRBJ2-6, with a possible D match to TRBD1 (6 bases). Per the germline V gene, CDR1 is MGHRA and CDR2 is YSYEKL. Trimming removed 0 bases at V and 0 bases at J, with 15 bases between. The CDR3 has 19 residues. The CDR3 spells CASSQDQGTTTSGANVLTF. As DNA, the CDR3 is TGCGCCAGCAGCCAAGATCAAGGGACAACCACCTCTGGGGCCAACGTCCTGACTTTC.

This clone was observed a few times. The V and J genes are TRBV5-1 and TRBJ1-5, with 9 nucleotides matching TRBD1. Germline CDR1 reads SGHRS; CDR2 reads YFSETQ. The CDR3 has 14 residues. V was clipped by 4 bases and J by 5 bases; unmatched bases: 4. The CDR3, as DNA: TGCGCCAGCAGCCCCGGGACAGGGCATCAGCCCCAGCATTTT. Residues: CASSPGTGHQPQHF.

The rearrangement joins TRBV3-1 (or the pseudogene TRBV3-2) to TRBJ2-1; 8 bases are a match to TRBD1. V dropped 5 bases and J dropped 10; count of bases not matched to a gene: 16. CDR1 LGHDT and CDR2 YNNKEL come from the germline V gene (reference sequence). The CDR3 length is 16 residues. CDR3 region: CASSVRTGMYNGEQFF. For the CDR3, the DNA is TGTGCCAGCAGCGTAAGGACAGGGATGTACAATGGAGAGCAGTTCTTC.

This clone was seen once. The CDR3 loop is CATSRDRHRENQPQHF. The CDR3 DNA sequence: TGTGCCACCAGCAGAGATCGGCACAGGGAAAATCAGCCCCAGCATTTT. This sequence joins TRBV15 and TRBJ1-5; D possibly corresponds to TRBD1 (6 bases). The germline V gene has CDR1 LNHNV and CDR2 YYDKDF (reference sequence). The CDR3 has 16 amino acids. V shed 0 bases and J shed 4 bases, with 13 bases lying between them.

CDR3 bases: TGCGCCAGCAGCAGGGACAGAGGACTAGCGGGGTTCCAAGAGACCCAGTACTTC. This codes for CASSRDRGLAGFQETQYF. V gene TRBV5-1 combines with J gene TRBJ2-5, with 12 bases lining up with TRBD2. The CDR3 runs 18 residues. Germline V lookup: CDR1 SGHRS, CDR2 YFSETQ. V dropped 4 bases and J dropped 1; count of bases not matched to a gene: 11.

The V and J genes are TRBV9 and TRBJ1-1, with D possibly TRBD1 on 5 matching bases. Trimming left V 4 bases short and J 1 base short, with 17 bases between. Germline V lookup: CDR1 SGDLS, CDR2 YYNGEE. The CDR3 is 16 amino acids. In nucleotides, the CDR3 is TGTGCCAGCAGCCAAGGACAAATCCTACGGAACACTGAAGCTTTCTTT. It yields the protein CASSQGQILRNTEAFF.

This sequence joins TRBV28 and TRBJ1-2, with TRBD1 matching over 9 bases. Trimming removed 5 bases from V and 4 bases from J; junction bases left unmatched: 8. The germline CDR1 and CDR2 sequences are MDHEN and SYDVKM. This CDR3 spans 15 amino acids. CDR3 region: CASSPGTGKSYGYTF. CDR3 nucleotide sequence: TGTGCCAGCAGTCCCGGGACAGGGAAGTCCTATGGCTACACCTTC.

The V gene is TRBV24-1, the J gene TRBJ2-3; the match to TRBD2 covers 14 bases. V shed 4 bases and J 7 bases; nucleotides not matched to a gene: 6. Germline assignment: CDR1 KGHDR and CDR2 SFDVKD. The CDR3 runs to 16 residues. The CDR3 here is CATSDQTSGRAHTQYF. CDR3 DNA sequence: TGTGCCACCAGTGACCAGACTAGCGGGAGGGCCCATACGCAGTATTTT.

The CDR3 region has the DNA TGTGCTAGTGGTTTGGCCTCCGGGACAGCCCTTCATACTGAAGCTTTCTTT. It encodes CASGLASGTALHTEAFF. This chain links TRBV12-5 with TRBJ1-1; 7 bases are shared with TRBD1. Germline CDR1 reads LGHNT; CDR2 reads FRNRAP. The CDR3 runs 17 residues. Trimming removed 1 base from V and 5 bases from J; junction bases left unmatched: 13.

The chain carries TRBV28 and TRBJ1-5, with a weak D call TRBD1 (5 bases). The CDR3 is 14 amino acids. Germline CDR1 is MDHEN and CDR2 is SYDVKM. V was shortened by 4 bases and J by 4 bases, with 11 bases between the two germline ends. CDR3 nucleotide sequence: TGTGCCAGCAGTTCGTCAGGGAGGAATCAGCCCCAGCATTTT. Its translation is CASSSSGRNQPQHF. Full variable domain (remainder filled in from reference TRBV28 and TRBJ1-5): DVKVTQSSRYLVKRTGEKVFLECVQDMDHENMFWYRQDPGLGLRLIYFSYDVKMKEKGDIPEGYSVSREKKERFSLILESASTNQTSMYLCASSSSGRNQPQHFGDGTRLSIL.

The chain has TRBV30 and TRBJ2-2, with D maybe TRBD2 (5 bases). Germline values: CDR1 GTSNPN, CDR2 SVGIG (reference sequence). The CDR3 loop spans 14 amino acids. The germline V and J ends were trimmed by 2 bases and 1 base, with 8 bases remaining between them. The CDR3 region has the DNA TGTGCCTGGAGTCCTGGACTGAACACCGGGGAGCTGTTTTTT. Its translation is CAWSPGLNTGELFF.

This clone was detected a few times. This chain uses TRBV9 with TRBJ1-1, with D tentatively TRBD1 (5 bases). Germline V gives CDR1 SGDLS, CDR2 YYNGEE. Trimming stripped 4 bases from V and 6 bases from J, with 19 bases between. The CDR3 loop spans 15 amino acids. CDR3 residues: CASSPTAGLNPEAFF. The CDR3 DNA follows: TGTGCCAGCAGCCCCACGGCGGGACTAAATCCTGAAGCTTTCTTT.

A few counts support this clone. The chain employs TRBV19 and TRBJ1-1; D uncertain. Trimming stripped 6 bases from V and 4 bases from J, with 12 bases between. This CDR3 region has 13 residues. Germline values: CDR1 LNHDA, CDR2 SQIVND (reference sequence). This CDR3 reads CASRPPGGTEAFF. The CDR3 region has the DNA TGTGCCAGTAGGCCCCCGGGAGGCACTGAAGCTTTCTTT.

This clone came up a few times. The V gene is TRBV29-1, the J gene TRBJ1-5; 7 bases agree with TRBD1. Germline assignment: CDR1 SQVTM and CDR2 ANQGSEA. V shed 4 bases and J 6 bases; nucleotides not matched to a gene: 6. This CDR3 comprises 13 residues. The CDR3 DNA follows: TGCAGCGTTGCAGGGGGAAAAGGTCAGCCCCAGCATTTT. It yields the protein CSVAGGKGQPQHF.